Listed below are T cell receptor beta chains from one sample, sequenced in a study of T cell responses to AZD1222 COVID-19 vaccine. TCRdb keeps only in-frame clones here, not all; method: immunoSEQ multiplex PCR. The repertoire holds about 54,000 clones, with 70% to 90% as singletons. The material was peripheral blood, obtained on day 0 of AZD1222 vaccination. These receptors were obtained from an adult in good health. Both conserved end residues are part of each CDR3.

>TRBV2|TRBJ1-2
CASRREAGFNYGYTF
>TRBV9|TRBJ2-3
CASSASLRQGNFRDTQYF
>TRBV7-2|TRBJ1-2
CASSSPLGQATIGYTF
>TRBV12-5|TRBJ1-2
CASGLVDGWDYGYTF
>TRBV28|TRBJ1-1
CASSSLGSGTEAFF
>TRBV4-3|TRBJ1-2
CASSQDPSANYGYTF
>TRBV6-5|TRBJ1-1
CASSYLHTGNTEAFF
>TRBV6-5|TRBJ1-1
CASRETAGTEAFF
>TRBV5-1|TRBJ2-3
CASNPRGRNGSTDTQYF
>TRBV5-4|TRBJ1-6
CASSLGNGAYNSPLHF
>TRBV24-1|TRBJ2-1
CATSEDKHNEQFF
>TRBV27|TRBJ2-7
CASSLTPGAHEQYF
>TRBV5-1|TRBJ2-7
CASTPAGVTYEQYF
>TRBV19|TRBJ1-1
CASTRDRGLDTEAFF
>TRBV6-5|TRBJ2-7
CASRDRESSYEQYF
>TRBV9|TRBJ2-7
CASSVSGGTAAMGEQYF
>TRBV6-6|TRBJ1-1
CASSKQGSYAEAFF
>TRBV21-1|TRBJ1-2
CASSKGRCSSLCGYTF
>TRBV4-2|TRBJ1-4
CASSQPDRSNEKLFF
>TRBV6-5|TRBJ1-1
CASRTGRGTEAFF
>TRBV28|TRBJ1-5
CASDLRQDGQPQHF
>TRBV19|TRBJ2-7
CASSRDRVFDEQYF
>TRBV2|TRBJ2-5
CASNSGGGETQYF
>TRBV14|TRBJ2-7
CASSPGQGPYEQYF
>TRBV9|TRBJ1-4
CASSANGQGSEKLFF
>TRBV7-2|TRBJ2-5
CASSLVVGETQYF